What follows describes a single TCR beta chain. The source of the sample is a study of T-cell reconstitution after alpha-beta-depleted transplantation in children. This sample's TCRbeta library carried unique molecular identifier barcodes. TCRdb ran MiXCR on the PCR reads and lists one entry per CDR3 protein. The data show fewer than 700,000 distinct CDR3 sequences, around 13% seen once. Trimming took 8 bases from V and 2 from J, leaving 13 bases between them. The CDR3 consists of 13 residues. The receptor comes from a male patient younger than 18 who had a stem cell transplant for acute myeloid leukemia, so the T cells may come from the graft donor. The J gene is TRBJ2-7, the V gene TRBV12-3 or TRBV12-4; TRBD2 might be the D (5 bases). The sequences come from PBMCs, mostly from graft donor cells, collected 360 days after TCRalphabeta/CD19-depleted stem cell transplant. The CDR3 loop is CASLLGGTYEQYF. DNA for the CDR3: TGTGCCAGCCTCCTCGGAGGCACCTACGAGCAGTACTTC.